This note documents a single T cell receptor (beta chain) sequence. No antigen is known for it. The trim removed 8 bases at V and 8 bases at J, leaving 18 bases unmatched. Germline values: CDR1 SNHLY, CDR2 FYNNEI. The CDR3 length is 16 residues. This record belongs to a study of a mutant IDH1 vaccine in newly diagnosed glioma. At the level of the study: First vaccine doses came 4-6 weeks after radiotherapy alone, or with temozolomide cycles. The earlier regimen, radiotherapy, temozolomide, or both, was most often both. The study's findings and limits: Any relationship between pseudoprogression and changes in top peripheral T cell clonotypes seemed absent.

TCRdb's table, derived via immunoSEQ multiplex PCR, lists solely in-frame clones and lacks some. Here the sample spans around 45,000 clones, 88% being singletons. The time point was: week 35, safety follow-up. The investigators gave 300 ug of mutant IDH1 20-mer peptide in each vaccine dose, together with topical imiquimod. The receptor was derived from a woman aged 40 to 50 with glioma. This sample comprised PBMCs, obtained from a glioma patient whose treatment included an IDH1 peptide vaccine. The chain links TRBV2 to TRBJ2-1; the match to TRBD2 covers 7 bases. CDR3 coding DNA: TGTGCCAGCGCCCAATCTTCGGGCGGGAGATCGGATGAGCAGTTCTTC. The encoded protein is CASAQSSGGRSDEQFF.